This T cell receptor beta chain comes out of a study of control samples from healthy donors and cancer patients. Profiled with immunoSEQ multiplex PCR; TCRdb holds only in-frame clones, not every one. The repertoire includes roughly 120,000 clones, more than 80% of them detected once, and around 1.1% sits in the top ten. Trimming pared 0 bases from V and 1 base from J, leaving 5 bases between. CDR1 is SGDLS, CDR2 YYNGEE, per germline. There are 13 residues in the CDR3. The receptor was isolated from a woman aged 45 to 65 with colorectal cancer. The chain joins TRBV9 to TRBJ2-7; D might be TRBD2 (5 bases). Sequencing input: PBMCs. The CDR3 DNA follows: TGTGCCAGCAGCGTAGCGGGATCCTACGAGCAGTACTTC. Translation gives CASSVAGSYEQYF.